Each of the 21 T cell receptor beta chains below was sequenced from the same sample in a study of cytomegalovirus exposure and HLA in healthy donors. In the PCR, 60 Vbeta and 13 Jbeta primers were used. Using immunoSEQ multiplex PCR, the repertoire was profiled, and TCRdb retains in-frame clones only, with some absent. In the table there are about 130,000 clones, 83% of which are singletons. Material for sequencing was PBMCs. All receptors derive from a middle-aged woman in good health and CMV-seropositive.

The gene calls are TRBV6-1 and TRBJ2-2; D is unresolved. CDR3 size: 15 residues. V lost 8 bases to trimming and J lost 1 base, with 14 bases between them. CDR1 MNHNS and CDR2 SASEGT come from the germline V gene. CDR3 bases: TGTGCCAGCGGGCCGTGGGTACGGAACACCGGGGAGCTGTTTTTT. Translation gives CASGPWVRNTGELFF.

As concerns this clone: At one end, the junction sequence differs from germline, possibly due to a read error. The same CDR3 arises from other DNA sequences in this sample as well. The rearrangement links TRBV6-1 to TRBJ1-1; possible D gene TRBD1, 6 bases. CDR1 and CDR2 (germline): MNHNS, SASEGT. The CDR3 has 15 amino acids. The CDR3: CASRALSRGRTEAFF. DNA of the CDR3: TGTGCCAGCAGAGCCCTGTCCAGGGGACGAACTGAAGCTTTCTTC.

The chain has TRBV6-1 and TRBJ2-3; a weak D match, TRBD1 (6 bases). The CDR3 spans 13 residues. Germline CDR1 and CDR2: MNHNS and SASEGT. The germline V and J ends were trimmed by 5 bases and 6 bases, with 12 bases remaining between them. CDR3 loop: CASSSTGHDTQYF. The CDR3 DNA reads as TGTGCCAGCAGTTCTACAGGGCATGATACGCAGTATTTT.

The V gene is TRBV11-3, the J gene TRBJ1-1, with TRBD1 identical over 9 bases. Germline CDR1 is SGHNT and CDR2 is YENEEA. Losses at the gene ends were 3 bases for V and 6 bases for J; bases not matched to a gene: 5. The CDR3 is 14 residues long. In DNA, the CDR3 is TGTGCCAGCAGCTTGAGGACAGGGGAATCTGAAGCTTTCTTT. Protein sequence: CASSLRTGESEAFF. Using reference TRBV11-3 and TRBJ1-1 for the parts outside the CDR3, the full variable domain is EAGVVQSPRYKIIEKKQPVAFWCNPISGHNTLYWYLQNLGQGPELLIRYENEEAVDDSQLPKDRFSAERLKGVDSTLKIQPAELGDSAVYLCASSLRTGESEAFFGQGTRLTVV.

The chain has TRBV2 and TRBJ1-5; D perhaps matches TRBD1 (5 bases). CDR1 and CDR2 (germline): SNHLY, FYNNEI. This CDR3 has 13 residues. V gave up 7 bases and J gave up 7 bases, with 14 bases separating them. CDR3 DNA sequence: TGTGCCAGCACCCCCGGGGGTTCCCAGCCCCAGCATTTT. Residues: CASTPGGSQPQHF.

The chain is built from TRBV5-4 and TRBJ2-5; 10 positions agree with TRBD2. Germline CDR1 and CDR2: SGHNT and YYREEE (reference sequence). V dropped 1 base and J dropped 5; count of bases not matched to a gene: 5. The CDR3 sequence is 15 residues long. The CDR3 protein is CASSLSGRAGETQYF. The CDR3 DNA reads TGTGCCAGCAGCTTGAGCGGGAGGGCGGGGGAGACCCAGTACTTC.

The V gene is TRBV11-1, the J gene TRBJ2-3; tentative D call: TRBD2 (5 bases). Trimming cost V 0 bases and J 2 bases, with 9 bases left between them. This CDR3 has 15 residues. Germline V lookup: CDR1 SGHAT, CDR2 FQDESV (reference sequence). DNA for the CDR3: TGTGCCAGCAGCTTAGCCGGGGAATCCACAGATACGCAGTATTTT. It translates to CASSLAGESTDTQYF.

This sequence joins TRBV27 and TRBJ2-5, with TRBD2 matching 12 bases. Looked up from germline, CDR1 is MNHEY and CDR2 is SMNVEV (reference sequence). This CDR3 has 17 residues. The trim removed 2 bases at V and 1 base at J, leaving 5 bases unmatched. This CDR3 reads CASSLLGLAGRQETQYF. CDR3 bases: TGTGCCAGCAGTTTACTGGGACTAGCGGGTCGCCAAGAGACCCAGTACTTC.

The chain employs TRBV18 and TRBJ2-7; 13 positions agree with TRBD2. V trimming: 5 bases; J trimming: 3 bases; junction bases outside the gene matches: 13. Germline assignment: CDR1 KGHSH and CDR2 LQKENI. The CDR3 has 18 residues. CDR3 loop: CASSSPPGLAGHNYEQYF. For the CDR3, the DNA is TGTGCCAGCTCATCTCCACCGGGACTAGCGGGGCATAACTACGAGCAGTACTTC.

The chain carries TRBV14 and TRBJ1-3; the D is unclear. Trimming took 4 bases from V and 4 from J, leaving 17 bases between them. Germline loops: CDR1 SGHDN, CDR2 FVKESK. CDR3 length: 16 residues. CDR3 region: CASSLALGVGGNTIYF. DNA for the CDR3: TGTGCCAGCAGCCTGGCGTTGGGAGTCGGAGGAAACACCATATATTTT.

This rearrangement joins TRBV6-5 to TRBJ2-4; D remains unclear. CDR1 and CDR2 (germline): MNHEY, SVGAGI. V was pared by 4 bases and J by 0 bases, with 4 bases between. The CDR3 extends over 13 amino acids. The CDR3 sequence: CASSSVAKNIQYF. CDR3 DNA: TGTGCCAGCAGTTCAGTAGCCAAAAACATTCAGTACTTC.

The table lists this clone with a count of one. The chain links TRBV30 to TRBJ1-1, with a tentative D call TRBD1 (5 bases). CDR3 length: 19 residues. The germline V gene encodes CDR1 GTSNPN and CDR2 SVGIG (reference sequence). V lost 3 bases, J lost 1 base, and 27 bases lay in between. The CDR3 region is CAWRDPYTGGLGKNTEAFF. The CDR3, as DNA: TGTGCCTGGAGAGACCCCTACACAGGAGGGCTGGGTAAGAACACTGAAGCTTTCTTT.

The rearrangement links TRBV4-1 to TRBJ2-5; 10 bases are a match to TRBD2. Germline values: CDR1 MGHRA, CDR2 YSYEKL. V shed 3 bases, J shed 1 base, and the junction held 8 bases outside the gene matches. This CDR3 contains 17 residues. This chain's CDR3 is CASSQIGLAVTQETQYF. The CDR3 DNA is TGCGCCAGCAGCCAGATAGGACTAGCGGTTACCCAAGAGACCCAGTACTTC.

The J gene is TRBJ2-6, the V gene TRBV2, with a possible D match to TRBD2 (5 bases). V was clipped by 6 bases and J by 0 bases, with 18 bases between them. The length of the CDR3 is 18 residues. Germline-derived CDR1 and CDR2 are SNHLY and FYNNEI. This chain's CDR3 is CASSTIRETHSGANVLTF. CDR3 sequence (DNA): TGTGCCAGCAGCACGATTCGGGAAACCCACTCTGGGGCCAACGTCCTGACTTTC. Combining the CDR3 with reference TRBV2 and TRBJ2-6 gives the whole variable domain EPEVTQTPSHQVTQMGQEVILRCVPISNHLYFYWYRQILGQKVEFLVSFYNNEISEKSEIFDDQFSVERPDGSNFTLKIRSTKLEDSAMYFCASSTIRETHSGANVLTFGAGSRLTVL.

The chain uses TRBV7-9 and TRBJ2-3; the match to TRBD2 covers 7 bases. Germline V gives CDR1 SEHNR, CDR2 FQNEAQ (reference sequence). This CDR3 has 17 amino acids. Trimming took 1 base from V and 4 from J; bases not matched to a gene: 11. In DNA, the CDR3 is TGTGCCAGCAGCTTAGTGGGCAGCGGGACGGGGTCAGATACGCAGTATTTT. Amino acids: CASSLVGSGTGSDTQYF. Looking up the rest from reference TRBV7-9 and TRBJ2-3 gives the full variable domain: DTGVSQNPRHKITKRGQNVTFRCDPISEHNRLYWYRQTLGQGPEFLTYFQNEAQLEKSRLLSDRFSAERPKGSFSTLEIQRTEQGDSAMYLCASSLVGSGTGSDTQYFGPGTRLTVL.

This chain links TRBV4-2 with TRBJ2-7; 10 bases map to TRBD2. The ends lost 1 base at V and 3 bases at J; junction bases unmatched: 12. The germline V gene has CDR1 LGHNA and CDR2 YNFKEQ. The CDR3 length is 18 residues. CDR3 DNA: TGTGCCAGCAGCCAAGTAGTGGGTCCTAGCGGGAGTATCTACGAGCAGTACTTC. This gives the protein CASSQVVGPSGSIYEQYF.

The rearrangement uses TRBV18 and TRBJ1-1, with 7 bases identical to TRBD1. Germline CDR1 and CDR2: KGHSH and LQKENI. Unmatched junction bases numbered 4, after V lost 8 bases and J lost 1 base. The CDR3 contains 13 residues. The chain's CDR3 is CASLGQANTEAFF. CDR3 DNA sequence: TGTGCCAGCCTAGGACAGGCGAACACTGAAGCTTTCTTT.

The chain combines TRBV9 with TRBJ2-7; a possible D gene is TRBD2 (7 bases). This CDR3 region has 16 residues. CDR1 and CDR2 from the germline V gene are SGDLS and YYNGEE. The V gene lost 2 bases and the J gene lost 3 bases, with 18 bases spanning the gap. The CDR3 spells CASSVEGGARLYEQYF. The CDR3 bases are TGTGCCAGCAGCGTTGAGGGGGGGGCCCGTCTCTACGAGCAGTACTTC.

The chain couples TRBV19 to TRBJ1-1; 7 bases are a match to TRBD1. This CDR3 contains 17 residues. J lost 1 base, V lost 7 bases, and 15 bases had no gene match. Germline V gene sequence: CDR1 LNHDA, CDR2 SQIVND (reference sequence). The CDR3 sequence is CASTPWGAGGSNTEAFF. CDR3 in DNA: TGTGCCAGTACCCCCTGGGGGGCAGGGGGGTCGAACACTGAAGCTTTCTTT.

This clone was detected a few times. This sequence joins TRBV9 and TRBJ2-7; no clear D. CDR1 and CDR2 (germline): SGDLS, YYNGEE. CDR3 length equals 14 residues. The V end lost 0 bases, the J end lost 0 bases, and 7 bases lay between the germline ends. CDR3 nucleotide sequence: TGTGCCAGCAGCGTAGCTACTGGCTCCTACGAGCAGTACTTC. Residues: CASSVATGSYEQYF.

In this sample, this clone turned up a few times. This sequence joins TRBV9 and TRBJ1-4, with TRBD1 identical over 11 bases. The CDR3 extends over 15 amino acids. Germline V gene sequence: CDR1 SGDLS, CDR2 YYNGEE. Trimming at V came to 2 bases and at J to 5 bases, leaving 2 bases not matched to a gene. CDR3 region: CASSVGTGGNEKLFF. Written as DNA, the CDR3 is TGTGCCAGCAGCGTCGGGACAGGGGGAAATGAAAAACTGTTTTTT.